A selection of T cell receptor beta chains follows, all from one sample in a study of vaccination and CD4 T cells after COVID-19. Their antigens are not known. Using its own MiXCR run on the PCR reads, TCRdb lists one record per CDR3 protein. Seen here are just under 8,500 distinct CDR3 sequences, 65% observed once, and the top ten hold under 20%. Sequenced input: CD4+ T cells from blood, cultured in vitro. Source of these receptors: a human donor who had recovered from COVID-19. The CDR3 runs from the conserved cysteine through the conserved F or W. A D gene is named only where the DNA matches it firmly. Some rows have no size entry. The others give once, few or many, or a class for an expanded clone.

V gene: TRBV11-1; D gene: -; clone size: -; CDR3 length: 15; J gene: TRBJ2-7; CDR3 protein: CASGNNIGSTYEQYF; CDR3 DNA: TGTGCCAGCGGAAACAATATCGGGAGTACCTACGAGCAGTACTTC
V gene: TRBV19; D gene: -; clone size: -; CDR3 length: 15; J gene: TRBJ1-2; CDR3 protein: CASSVDRTRNYGYTF; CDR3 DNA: TGTGCCAGTAGTGTTGACAGGACGAGAAACTATGGCTACACCTTC
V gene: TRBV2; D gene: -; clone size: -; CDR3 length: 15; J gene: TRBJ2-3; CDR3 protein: CASSQTRQTTDTQYF; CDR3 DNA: TGTGCCAGCTCCCAGACCCGACAGACCACAGATACGCAGTATTTT
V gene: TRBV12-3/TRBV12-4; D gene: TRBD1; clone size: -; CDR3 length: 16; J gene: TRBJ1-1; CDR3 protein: CASSFTRDRAVTEAFF; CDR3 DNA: TGTGCCAGCAGTTTCACTCGGGACAGGGCGGTCACTGAAGCTTTCTTT
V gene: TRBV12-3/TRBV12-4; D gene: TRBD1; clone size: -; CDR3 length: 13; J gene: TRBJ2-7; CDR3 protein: CASTIDRGGEQYF; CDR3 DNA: TGTGCCAGCACAATAGACAGGGGTGGAGAGCAGTACTTC
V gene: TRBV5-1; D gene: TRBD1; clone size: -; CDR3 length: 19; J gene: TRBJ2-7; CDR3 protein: CASSLGTGTGGVKSYEQYF; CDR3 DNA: TGCGCCAGCAGCTTGGGTACCGGGACAGGGGGCGTTAAATCCTACGAGCAGTACTTC
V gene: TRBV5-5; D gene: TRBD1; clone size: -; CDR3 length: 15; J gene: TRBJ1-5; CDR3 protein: CASSSTGGRNQPQHF; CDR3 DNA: TGTGCCAGCAGCTCCACAGGGGGCCGCAATCAGCCCCAGCATTTT
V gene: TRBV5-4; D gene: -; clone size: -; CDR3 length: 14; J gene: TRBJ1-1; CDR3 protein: CASSFRDRNTEAFF; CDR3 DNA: TGTGCCAGCAGCTTCAGGGATCGGAACACTGAAGCTTTCTTT
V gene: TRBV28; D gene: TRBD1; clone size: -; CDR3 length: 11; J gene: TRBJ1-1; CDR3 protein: CASSPTGGAFF; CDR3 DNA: TGTGCCAGCAGTCCGACAGGGGGGGCTTTCTTT
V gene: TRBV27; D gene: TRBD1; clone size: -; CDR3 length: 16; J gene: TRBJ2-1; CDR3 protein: CASTPLGQGGPNEQFF; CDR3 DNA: TGTGCCAGCACCCCCCTCGGACAGGGGGGCCCCAATGAGCAGTTCTTC
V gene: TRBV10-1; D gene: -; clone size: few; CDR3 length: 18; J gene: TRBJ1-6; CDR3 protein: CASSPDWSRGSYNSPLHF; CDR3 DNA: TGCGCCAGCAGCCCAGACTGGAGTCGAGGCTCCTATAATTCACCCCTCCACTTT
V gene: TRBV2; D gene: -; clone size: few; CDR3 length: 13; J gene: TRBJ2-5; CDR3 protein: CATVQGSGETQYF; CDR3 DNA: TGTGCCACGGTGCAAGGGTCGGGGGAGACCCAGTACTTC
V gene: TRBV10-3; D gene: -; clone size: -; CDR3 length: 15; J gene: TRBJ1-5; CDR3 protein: CAISAQGSSNQPQHF; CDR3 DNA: TGTGCCATCAGTGCGCAGGGGAGTAGCAATCAGCCCCAGCATTTT
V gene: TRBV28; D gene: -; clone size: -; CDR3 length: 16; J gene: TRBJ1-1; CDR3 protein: CASLPPGDWKNTEAFF; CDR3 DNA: TGTGCCAGCCTTCCCCCCGGGGACTGGAAGAACACTGAAGCTTTCTTT
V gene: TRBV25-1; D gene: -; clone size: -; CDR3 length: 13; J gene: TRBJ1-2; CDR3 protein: CASSDRQEYGYTF; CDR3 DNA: TGTGCCAGCAGTGATAGGCAGGAATATGGCTACACCTTC
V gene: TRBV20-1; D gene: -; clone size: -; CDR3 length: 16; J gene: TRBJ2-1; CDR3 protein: CSAPKGSLSSYNEQFF; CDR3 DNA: TGCAGTGCTCCCAAGGGAAGCTTGAGCTCCTACAATGAGCAGTTCTTC
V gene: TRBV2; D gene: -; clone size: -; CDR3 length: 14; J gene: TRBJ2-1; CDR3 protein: CASRNGLYYNEQFF; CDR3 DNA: TGTGCCAGCAGAAATGGCCTCTACTACAATGAGCAGTTCTTC
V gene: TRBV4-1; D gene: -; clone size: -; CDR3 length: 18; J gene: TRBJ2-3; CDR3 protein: CASSQEPPGRRNYDTQYF; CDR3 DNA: TGCGCCAGCAGCCAAGAACCCCCTGGACGGAGGAACTACGATACGCAGTATTTT
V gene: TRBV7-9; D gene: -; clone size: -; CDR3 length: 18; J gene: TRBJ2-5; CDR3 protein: CASSLGAAPQGYQETQYF; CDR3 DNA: TGTGCCAGCAGCTTAGGGGCAGCCCCCCAGGGGTACCAAGAGACCCAGTACTTC
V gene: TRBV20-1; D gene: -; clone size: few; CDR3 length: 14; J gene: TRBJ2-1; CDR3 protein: CSANKGKGYNEQFF; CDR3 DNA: TGCAGTGCTAACAAGGGAAAGGGCTACAATGAGCAGTTCTTC
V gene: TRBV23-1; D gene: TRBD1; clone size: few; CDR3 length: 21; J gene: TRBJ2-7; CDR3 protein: CASSQLWGTGRIAESTYEQYF; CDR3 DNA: TGCGCCAGCAGTCAACTCTGGGGGACAGGGAGAATAGCGGAGTCCACCTACGAGCAGTACTTC
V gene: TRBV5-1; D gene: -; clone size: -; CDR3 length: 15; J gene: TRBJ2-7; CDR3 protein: CASSPAPDQYYEQYF; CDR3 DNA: TGCGCCAGCAGCCCGGCCCCGGACCAATACTACGAGCAGTACTTC
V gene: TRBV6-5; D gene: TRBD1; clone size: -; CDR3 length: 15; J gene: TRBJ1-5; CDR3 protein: CASNYRGNSNQPQHF; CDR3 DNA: TGTGCCAGCAATTACAGGGGAAATAGCAATCAGCCCCAGCATTTT
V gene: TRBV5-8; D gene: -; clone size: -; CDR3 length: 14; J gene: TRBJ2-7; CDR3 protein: CASSRRASSYEQYF; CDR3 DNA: TGTGCCAGCAGCCGTCGAGCGTCCTCCTACGAGCAGTACTTC
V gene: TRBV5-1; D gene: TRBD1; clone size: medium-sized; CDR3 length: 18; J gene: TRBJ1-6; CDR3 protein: CASMEGTGLRSYNSPLHF; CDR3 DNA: TGCGCCAGCATGGAAGGGACAGGGTTGCGGTCCTATAATTCACCCCTCCACTTT
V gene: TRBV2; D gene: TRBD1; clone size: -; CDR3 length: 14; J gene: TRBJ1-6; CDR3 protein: CASKGVAGGSPLHF; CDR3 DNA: TGTGCCAGCAAAGGGGTCGCAGGGGGTTCACCCCTCCACTTT
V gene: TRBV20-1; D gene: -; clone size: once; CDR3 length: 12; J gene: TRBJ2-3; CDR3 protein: CSAKRGTDTQYF; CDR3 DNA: TGCAGTGCTAAAAGGGGAACAGATACGCAGTATTTT
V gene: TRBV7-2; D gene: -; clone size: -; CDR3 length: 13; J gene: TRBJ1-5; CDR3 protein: CASSLRGAQAQHF; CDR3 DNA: TGTGCCAGCAGCTTACGGGGCGCCCAAGCCCAGCATTTT